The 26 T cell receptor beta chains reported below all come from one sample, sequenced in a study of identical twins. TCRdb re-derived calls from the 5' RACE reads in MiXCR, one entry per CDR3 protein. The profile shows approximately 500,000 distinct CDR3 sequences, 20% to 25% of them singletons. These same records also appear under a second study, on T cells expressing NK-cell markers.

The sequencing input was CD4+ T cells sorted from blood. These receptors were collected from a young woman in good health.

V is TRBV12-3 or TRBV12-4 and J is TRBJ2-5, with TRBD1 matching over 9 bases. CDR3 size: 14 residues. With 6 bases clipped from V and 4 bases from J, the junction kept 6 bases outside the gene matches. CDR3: CASSTRQGGETQYF. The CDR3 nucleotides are TGTGCCAGCAGCACCAGACAGGGGGGAGAGACCCAGTACTTC.

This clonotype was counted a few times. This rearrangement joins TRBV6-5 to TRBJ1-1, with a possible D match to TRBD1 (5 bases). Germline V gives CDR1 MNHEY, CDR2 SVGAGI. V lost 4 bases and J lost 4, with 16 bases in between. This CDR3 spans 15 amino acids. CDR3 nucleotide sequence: TGTGCCAGCAGTTCCTCCAGGGTGGGTGGCACTGAAGCTTTCTTT. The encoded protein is CASSSSRVGGTEAFF.

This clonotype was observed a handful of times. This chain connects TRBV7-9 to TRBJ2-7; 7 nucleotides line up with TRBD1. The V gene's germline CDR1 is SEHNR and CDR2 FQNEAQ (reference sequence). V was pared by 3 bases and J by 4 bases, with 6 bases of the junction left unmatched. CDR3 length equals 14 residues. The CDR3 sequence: CASSLGTVNYEQYF. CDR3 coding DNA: TGTGCCAGCAGCTTGGGGACAGTGAATTACGAGCAGTACTTC.

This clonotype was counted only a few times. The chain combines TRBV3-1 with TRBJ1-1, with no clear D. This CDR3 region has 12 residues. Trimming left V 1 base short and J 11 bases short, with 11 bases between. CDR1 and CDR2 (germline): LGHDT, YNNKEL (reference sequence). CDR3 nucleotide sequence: TGTGCCAGCAGCCAAGCTTCCGGTGTGGCTTTCTTT. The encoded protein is CASSQASGVAFF.

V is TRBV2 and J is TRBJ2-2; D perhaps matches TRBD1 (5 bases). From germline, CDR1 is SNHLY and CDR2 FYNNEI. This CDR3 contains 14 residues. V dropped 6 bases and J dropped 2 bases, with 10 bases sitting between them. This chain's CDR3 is CASRTDLNTGELFF. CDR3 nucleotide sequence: TGTGCCAGCAGGACAGACCTAAACACCGGGGAGCTGTTTTTT.

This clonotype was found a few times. CDR3 sequence: CASSYQGSWDTEAFF. Written as DNA, the CDR3 is TGTGCCAGCAGTTATCAGGGGAGTTGGGACACTGAAGCTTTCTTT. The V and J genes are TRBV6-5 and TRBJ1-1; tentative D call: TRBD1 (6 bases). Germline V gives CDR1 MNHEY, CDR2 SVGAGI. Trimming shortened V by 3 bases and J by 3 bases, and 14 bases separated the two germline ends. The CDR3 is 15 residues long.

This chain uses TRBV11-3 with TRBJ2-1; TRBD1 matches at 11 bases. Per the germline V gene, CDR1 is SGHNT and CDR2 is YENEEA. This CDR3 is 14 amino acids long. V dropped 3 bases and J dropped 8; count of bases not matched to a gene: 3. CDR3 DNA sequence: TGTGCCAGCAGCTTGGGACAGGGGGTCCATGAGCAGTTCTTC. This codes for CASSLGQGVHEQFF.

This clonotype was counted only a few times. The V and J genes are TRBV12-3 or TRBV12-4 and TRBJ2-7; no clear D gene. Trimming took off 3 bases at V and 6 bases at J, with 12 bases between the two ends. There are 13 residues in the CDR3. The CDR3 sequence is CASSFSISLEQYF. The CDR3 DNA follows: TGTGCCAGCAGTTTTTCTATATCTCTCGAGCAGTACTTC.

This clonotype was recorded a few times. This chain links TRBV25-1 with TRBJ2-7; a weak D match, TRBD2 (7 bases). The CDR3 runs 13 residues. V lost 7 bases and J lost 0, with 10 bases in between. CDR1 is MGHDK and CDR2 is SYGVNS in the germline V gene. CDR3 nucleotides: TGTGCCAGCACTCGGGGGGCCTCCTACGAGCAGTACTTC. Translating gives CASTRGASYEQYF.

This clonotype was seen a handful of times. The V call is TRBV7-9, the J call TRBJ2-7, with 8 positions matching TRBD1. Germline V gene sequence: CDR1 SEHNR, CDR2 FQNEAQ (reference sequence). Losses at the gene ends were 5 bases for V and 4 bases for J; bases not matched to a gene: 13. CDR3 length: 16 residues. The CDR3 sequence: CASSTRQGPRVYEQYF. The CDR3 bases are TGTGCCAGCAGCACGCGACAGGGGCCAAGGGTATACGAGCAGTACTTC.

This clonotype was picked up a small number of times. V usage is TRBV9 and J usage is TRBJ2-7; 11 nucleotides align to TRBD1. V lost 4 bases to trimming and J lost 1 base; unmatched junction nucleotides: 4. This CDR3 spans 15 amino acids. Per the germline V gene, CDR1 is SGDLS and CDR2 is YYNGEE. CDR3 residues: CASSIGQGASYEQYF. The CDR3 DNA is TGTGCCAGCAGCATCGGACAGGGGGCTTCCTACGAGCAGTACTTC.

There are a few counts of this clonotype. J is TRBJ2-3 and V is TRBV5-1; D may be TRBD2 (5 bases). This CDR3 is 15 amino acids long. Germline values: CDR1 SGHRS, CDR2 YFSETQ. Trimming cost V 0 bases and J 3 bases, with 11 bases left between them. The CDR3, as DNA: TGCGCCAGCAGCTTGGCGGACGGAGGAACAGATACGCAGTATTTT. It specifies CASSLADGGTDTQYF.

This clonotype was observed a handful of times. For the CDR3, the DNA is TGCAGTGCTAGAGTCCCAAGACTAGCGGTTGCCGAGCAGTACTTC. It is translated as CSARVPRLAVAEQYF. The chain employs TRBV20-1 and TRBJ2-7; 9 bases align to TRBD2. Trimming cost V 1 base and J 6 bases; bases outside gene matches: 10. The CDR3 totals 15 residues. Per the germline V gene, CDR1 is DFQATT and CDR2 is SNEGSKA (reference sequence).

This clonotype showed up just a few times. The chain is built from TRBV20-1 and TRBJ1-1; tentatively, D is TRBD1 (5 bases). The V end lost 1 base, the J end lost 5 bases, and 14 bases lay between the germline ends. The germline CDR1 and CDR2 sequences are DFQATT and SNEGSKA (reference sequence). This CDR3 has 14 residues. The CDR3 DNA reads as TGCAGTGCTAGAGCGTCCGTGGAGGGGACTGAAGCTTTCTTT. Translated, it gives CSARASVEGTEAFF.

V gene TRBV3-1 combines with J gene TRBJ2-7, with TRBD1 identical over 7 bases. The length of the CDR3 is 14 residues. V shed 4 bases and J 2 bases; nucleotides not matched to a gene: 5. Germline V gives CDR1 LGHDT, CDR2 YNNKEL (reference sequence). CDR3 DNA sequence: TGTGCCAGCAGCCGGGACAGTTCTCCCTACGAGCAGTACTTC. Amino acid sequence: CASSRDSSPYEQYF.

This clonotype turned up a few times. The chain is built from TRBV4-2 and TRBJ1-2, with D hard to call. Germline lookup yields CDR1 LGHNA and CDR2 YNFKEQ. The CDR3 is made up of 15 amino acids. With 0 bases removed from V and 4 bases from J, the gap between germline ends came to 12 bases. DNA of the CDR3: TGTGCCAGCAGCCAAGAAGTTGGTCAGCTCTATGGCTACACCTTC. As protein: CASSQEVGQLYGYTF.

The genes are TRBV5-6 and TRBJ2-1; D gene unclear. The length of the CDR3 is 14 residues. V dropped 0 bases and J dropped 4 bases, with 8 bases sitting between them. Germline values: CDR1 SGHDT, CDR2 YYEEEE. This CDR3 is CASSLGQWYNEQFF. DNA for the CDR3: TGTGCCAGCAGCTTGGGCCAGTGGTACAATGAGCAGTTCTTC.

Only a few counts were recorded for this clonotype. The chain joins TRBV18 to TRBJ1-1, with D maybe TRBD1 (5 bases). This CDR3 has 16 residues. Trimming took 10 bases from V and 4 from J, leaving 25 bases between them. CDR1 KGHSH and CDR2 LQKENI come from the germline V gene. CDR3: CATYQQGLGVVTEAFF. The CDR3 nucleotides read TGTGCCACCTATCAGCAGGGCCTGGGTGTTGTCACTGAAGCTTTCTTT.

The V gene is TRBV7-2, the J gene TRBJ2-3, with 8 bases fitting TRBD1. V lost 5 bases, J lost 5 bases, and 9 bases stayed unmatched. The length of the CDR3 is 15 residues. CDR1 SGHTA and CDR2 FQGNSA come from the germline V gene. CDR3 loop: CASSLRDRFEDTQYF. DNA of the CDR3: TGTGCCAGCAGCCTCCGGGACAGGTTTGAAGATACGCAGTATTTT.

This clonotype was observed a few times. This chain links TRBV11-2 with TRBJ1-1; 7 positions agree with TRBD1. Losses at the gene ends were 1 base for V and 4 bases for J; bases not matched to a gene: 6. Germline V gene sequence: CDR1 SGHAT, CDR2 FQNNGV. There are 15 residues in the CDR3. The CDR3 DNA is TGTGCCAGCAGCTTAGCCCAGGGGGTCGCCACTGAAGCTTTCTTT. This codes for CASSLAQGVATEAFF.

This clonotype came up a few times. The CDR3, as DNA: TGCAGCGTGAGGGGTTTCAGTAACAATGAGCAGTTCTTC. Its translation: CSVRGFSNNEQFF. The chain uses TRBV29-1 and TRBJ2-1, with D tentatively TRBD1 or TRBD2 (5 bases each). The CDR3 runs to 13 residues. Trimming took off 6 bases at V and 5 bases at J, with 14 bases between the two ends. Per the germline V gene, CDR1 is SQVTM and CDR2 is ANQGSEA.

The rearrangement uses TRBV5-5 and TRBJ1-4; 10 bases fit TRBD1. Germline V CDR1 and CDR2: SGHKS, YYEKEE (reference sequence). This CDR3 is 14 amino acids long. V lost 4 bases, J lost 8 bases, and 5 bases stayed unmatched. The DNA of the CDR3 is TGTGCCAGCAGCACGGACAGGGGGACCGAAAAACTGTTTTTT. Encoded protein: CASSTDRGTEKLFF.

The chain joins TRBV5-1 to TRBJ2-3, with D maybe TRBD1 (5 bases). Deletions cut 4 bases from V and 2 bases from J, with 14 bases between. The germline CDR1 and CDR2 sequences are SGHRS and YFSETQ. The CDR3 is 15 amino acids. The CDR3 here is CASSPLDRPTDTQYF. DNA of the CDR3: TGCGCCAGCAGCCCGCTCGACAGACCCACAGATACGCAGTATTTT.

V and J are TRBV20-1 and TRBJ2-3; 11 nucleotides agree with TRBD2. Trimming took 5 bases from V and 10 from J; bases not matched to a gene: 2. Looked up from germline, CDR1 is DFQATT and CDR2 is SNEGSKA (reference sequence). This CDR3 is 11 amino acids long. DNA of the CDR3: TGCAGTGCTCCGGGACTAGCGGCGCAGTATTTT. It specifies CSAPGLAAQYF.

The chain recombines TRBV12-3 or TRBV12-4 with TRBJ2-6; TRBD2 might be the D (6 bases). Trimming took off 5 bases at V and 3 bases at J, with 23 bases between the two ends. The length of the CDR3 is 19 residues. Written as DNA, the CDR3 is TGTGCCAGCAGTCCCCCCTTTGGCAGGAGGGGTGGTGGGGCCAACGTCCTGACTTTC. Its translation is CASSPPFGRRGGGANVLTF.

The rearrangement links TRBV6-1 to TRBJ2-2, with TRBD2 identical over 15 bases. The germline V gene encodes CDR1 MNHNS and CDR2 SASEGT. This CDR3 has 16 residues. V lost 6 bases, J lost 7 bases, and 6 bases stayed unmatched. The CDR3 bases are TGTGCCAGCAGAGCACCGGGACTAGCGGGAGGCGGGGAGCTGTTTTTT. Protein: CASRAPGLAGGGELFF.